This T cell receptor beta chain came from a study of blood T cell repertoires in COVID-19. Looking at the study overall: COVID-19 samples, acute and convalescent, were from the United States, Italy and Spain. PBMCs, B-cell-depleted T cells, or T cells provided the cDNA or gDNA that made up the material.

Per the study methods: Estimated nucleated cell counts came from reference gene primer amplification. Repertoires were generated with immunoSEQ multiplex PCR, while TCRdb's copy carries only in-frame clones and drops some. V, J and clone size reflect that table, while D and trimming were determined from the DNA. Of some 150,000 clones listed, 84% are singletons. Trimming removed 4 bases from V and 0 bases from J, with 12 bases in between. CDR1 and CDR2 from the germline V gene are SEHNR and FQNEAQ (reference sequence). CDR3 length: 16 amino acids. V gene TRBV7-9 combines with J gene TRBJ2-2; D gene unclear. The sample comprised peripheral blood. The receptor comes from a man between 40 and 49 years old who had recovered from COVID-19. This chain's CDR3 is CASSSLTESNTGELFF. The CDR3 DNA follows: TGTGCCAGCAGCTCTTTAACGGAGTCGAACACCGGGGAGCTGTTTTTT. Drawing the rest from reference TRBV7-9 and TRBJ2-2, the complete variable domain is DTGVSQNPRHKITKRGQNVTFRCDPISEHNRLYWYRQTLGQGPEFLTYFQNEAQLEKSRLLSDRFSAERPKGSFSTLEIQRTEQGDSAMYLCASSSLTESNTGELFFGEGSRLTVL.